The next 30 T cell receptor beta chains were all read from a single sample in a study of blood T cell repertoires in COVID-19. Method: immunoSEQ multiplex PCR; TCRdb's copy keeps in-frame clones and lacks some. Of approximately 160,000 clones listed, less than 90% are singletons. Sample: peripheral blood. The source of these receptors is a man younger than 35 with active or convalescent COVID-19.

The chain couples TRBV27 to TRBJ1-2; the D is unclear. The CDR3 runs 15 residues. The V and J ends lost 3 bases and 4 bases respectively, with 15 bases between them. Germline CDR1 and CDR2: MNHEY and SMNVEV (reference sequence). The CDR3 DNA follows: TGTGCCAGCAGTTTTGGTCGGGGTATCGGCTATGGCTACACCTTC. Translating it yields CASSFGRGIGYGYTF.

V is TRBV6-5 and J is TRBJ1-1, with D perhaps TRBD1 (6 bases). This CDR3 is 13 amino acids long. V lost 6 bases and J 8 bases, leaving 16 bases between the germline ends. CDR1 is MNHEY and CDR2 is SVGAGI in the germline V gene. The CDR3 region is CASRSPDRREAFF. The CDR3 DNA is TGTGCCAGCAGGTCCCCTGACAGGAGGGAAGCTTTCTTT.

V gene TRBV4-1 combines with J gene TRBJ1-6, with D unresolved. Germline-derived CDR1 and CDR2 are MGHRA and YSYEKL. The CDR3 contains 13 residues. V was cut by 0 bases and J by 17 bases, with 14 bases left in between. CDR3 loop: CASSQDKMTDIHF. DNA for the CDR3: TGCGCCAGCAGCCAAGATAAGATGACTGATATCCACTTT.

This clone occurred once. The genes are TRBV30 and TRBJ2-5; the match to TRBD2 covers 9 bases. The CDR3 has 16 amino acids. The V gene end was trimmed by 3 bases and the J gene end by 5 bases; junction bases not matched to a gene: 13. The V gene's germline CDR1 is GTSNPN and CDR2 SVGIG (reference sequence). The CDR3 coding sequence is TGTGCCTGGAGAGTTTCGGCGGGAGGGCCGGGTGAGACCCAGTACTTC. This translates into CAWRVSAGGPGETQYF. The full variable domain, completed using reference TRBV30 and TRBJ2-5, is SQTIHQWPATLVQPVGSPLSLECTVEGTSNPNLYWYRQAAGRGLQLLFYSVGIGQISSEVPQNLSASRPQDRQFILSSKKLLLSDSGFYLCAWRVSAGGPGETQYFGPGTRLLVL.

The chain is built from TRBV19 and TRBJ2-7; TRBD1 matches 9 bases. Germline CDR1 LNHDA, CDR2 SQIVND (reference sequence). J lost 2 bases, V lost 3 bases, and 2 bases had no gene match. This CDR3 contains 14 residues. The DNA of the CDR3 is TGTGCCAGTAGTATCCGGGACAGGGCCTACGAGCAGTACTTC. The encoded protein is CASSIRDRAYEQYF. The whole variable domain, remainder taken from reference TRBV19 and TRBJ2-7, is DGGITQSPKYLFRKEGQNVTLSCEQNLNHDAMYWYRQDPGQGLRLIYYSQIVNDFQKGDIAEGYSVSREKKESFPLTVTSAQKNPTAFYLCASSIRDRAYEQYFGPGTRLTVT.

The CDR3, as DNA: TGTGCCAGCTCACACACACAGGGGGCAAGTTCACCCCTCCACTTT. Translation gives CASSHTQGASSPLHF. The J gene is TRBJ1-6, the V gene TRBV18; 9 bases are shared with TRBD1. The CDR3 covers 15 residues. The junction had 7 bases not matched to a gene; V was cut back by 4 bases and J by 9 bases. Germline CDR1 reads KGHSH; CDR2 reads LQKENI.

Sample share makes this clone medium-sized. V usage is TRBV15 and J usage is TRBJ1-1; 10 bases are shared with TRBD1. The CDR3 sequence is 19 residues long. Trimming at V came to 0 bases and at J to 0 bases, leaving 10 bases not matched to a gene. Germline CDR1 reads LNHNV; CDR2 reads YYDKDF (reference sequence). In DNA, the CDR3 is TGTGCCACCAGCAGAGATCTCGGGACAGGGGTGGGTTTGAACACTGAAGCTTTCTTT. Protein: CATSRDLGTGVGLNTEAFF. The whole variable domain, remainder taken from reference TRBV15 and TRBJ1-1, is DAMVIQNPRYQVTQFGKPVTLSCSQTLNHNVMYWYQQKSSQAPKLLFHYYDKDFNNEADTPDNFQSRRPNTSFCFLDIRSPGLGDTAMYLCATSRDLGTGVGLNTEAFFGQGTRLTVV.

This chain connects TRBV19 to TRBJ2-7; the match to TRBD1 covers 9 bases. The germline gives CDR1 LNHDA, CDR2 SQIVND (reference sequence). This CDR3 has 14 residues. V lost 5 bases, J lost 4 bases, and 6 bases stayed unmatched. Here the CDR3 reads CASSSWDRVYEQYF. The CDR3 bases are TGTGCCAGTAGTTCCTGGGACAGGGTGTACGAGCAGTACTTC.

The chain recombines TRBV24-1 with TRBJ2-7; D is perhaps TRBD1 (5 bases). This CDR3 comprises 12 residues. The ends were cut back, 3 bases at V and 3 bases at J, with 5 bases in the middle. Germline assignment: CDR1 KGHDR and CDR2 SFDVKD. DNA of the CDR3: TGTGCCACCAGTGATGACAGCTACGAGCAGTACTTC. Translated: CATSDDSYEQYF.

This clone was observed a handful of times. The chain couples TRBV11-1 to TRBJ1-1, with D uncertain. V was trimmed by 0 bases and J by 3 bases, leaving 5 bases between them. Looked up from germline, CDR1 is SGHAT and CDR2 is FQDESV (reference sequence). The CDR3 is 13 amino acids. CDR3 coding DNA: TGTGCCAGCAGCTTAGCGAGGCACACTGAAGCTTTCTTT. It translates to CASSLARHTEAFF.

The chain carries TRBV29-1 and TRBJ2-3; the D gene is possibly TRBD2 (5 bases). The V end was cut by 7 bases, the J end by 3 bases, with 17 bases between. This CDR3 has 14 residues. Germline values: CDR1 SQVTM, CDR2 ANQGSEA. The chain's CDR3 is CSALNAGGTDTQYF. CDR3 in DNA: TGCAGCGCCCTGAACGCAGGAGGAACAGATACGCAGTATTTT.

This clone occurred a few times. The rearrangement links TRBV10-3 to TRBJ1-2, with 8 bases fitting TRBD1. Unmatched junction bases numbered 8, after V lost 6 bases and J lost 2 bases. The CDR3 totals 15 residues. Germline V lookup: CDR1 ENHRY, CDR2 SYGVKD. The CDR3 is CAIRPGQGRNYGYTF. CDR3 DNA: TGTGCCATCAGACCAGGACAGGGTAGGAACTATGGCTACACCTTC.

The chain couples TRBV2 to TRBJ1-5; the D is unclear. Germline V gene lookup returns CDR1 SNHLY and CDR2 FYNNEI. V lost 7 bases to trimming and J lost 0 bases, with 4 bases between them. The CDR3 runs to 12 residues. CDR3 sequence (DNA): TGTGCCAGCACAGATAGCAATCAGCCCCAGCATTTT. Translation: CASTDSNQPQHF.

The chain employs TRBV6-5 and TRBJ2-7; tentative D call: TRBD1 (7 bases). Trimming shortened V by 8 bases and J by 7 bases, and 18 bases separated the two germline ends. CDR3 length equals 13 residues. Germline CDR1 reads MNHEY; CDR2 reads SVGAGI. This chain's CDR3 is CASGKEGAREQYF. For the CDR3, the DNA is TGTGCCAGCGGGAAGGAGGGGGCGAGGGAGCAGTACTTC.

This clone was seen only a few times. The J gene is TRBJ2-2, the V gene TRBV7-2; possible D gene TRBD1, 5 bases. V was cut by 8 bases and J by 1 base, with 14 bases left in between. Germline V gene data show CDR1 as SGHTA and CDR2 as FQGNSA. This CDR3 has 15 amino acids. The DNA of the CDR3 is TGTGCCAGCCGAAAAGGGGAAGGGAACACCGGGGAGCTGTTTTTT. Translated: CASRKGEGNTGELFF.

A note on this clone: The sample holds other DNA sequences that translate to the same CDR3. Here the CDR3 reads CATSDSYGYTF. Here the CDR3 DNA reads TGTGCCACCAGTGACAGCTATGGCTACACCTTC. V and J are TRBV24-1 and TRBJ1-2; D unresolved. The length of the CDR3 is 11 residues. V lost 4 bases to trimming and J lost 4 bases, with 3 bases between them. Germline CDR1 is KGHDR and CDR2 is SFDVKD.

V usage is TRBV5-6 and J usage is TRBJ2-2; TRBD1 is a possible D gene (5 bases). V lost 1 base to trimming and J lost 1 base, with 11 bases between them. This CDR3 spans 16 amino acids. Germline V gene lookup returns CDR1 SGHDT and CDR2 YYEEEE. The CDR3 loop reads CASSLMGLGNTGELFF. The CDR3 DNA follows: TGTGCCAGCAGCTTGATGGGGCTAGGGAACACCGGGGAGCTGTTTTTT. Full variable domain (outside the CDR3, taken from reference TRBV5-6 and TRBJ2-2): DAGVTQSPTHLIKTRGQQVTLRCSPKSGHDTVSWYQQALGQGPQFIFQYYEEEERQRGNFPDRFSGHQFPNYSSELNVNALLLGDSALYLCASSLMGLGNTGELFFGEGSRLTVL.

The chain has TRBV3-1 (or the pseudogene TRBV3-2) and TRBJ2-1; tentative D call: TRBD2 (5 bases). CDR1 and CDR2 (germline): LGHDT, YNNKEL (reference sequence). This CDR3 region has 12 residues. Trimming left V 0 bases short and J 15 bases short, with 12 bases between. The CDR3 DNA reads TGTGCCAGCAGCCAAGATCGGGATATCCTGTTCTTC. It is translated as CASSQDRDILFF.

This chain joins TRBV4-1 and TRBJ2-2; D is possibly TRBD2 (6 bases). The CDR3 sequence is 15 residues long. The germline V gene has CDR1 MGHRA and CDR2 YSYEKL. Trimming took off 9 bases at V and 4 bases at J, with 18 bases between the two ends. The CDR3 nucleotides are TGCGCCAGTACTCTGGAGGGTCGGGGCACCGGGGAGCTGTTTTTT. This codes for CASTLEGRGTGELFF.

CDR3 bases: TGTGCCAGCAGCTTCGGGACAACGTTTTACGAGCAGTACTTC. This codes for CASSFGTTFYEQYF. The V gene is TRBV7-9, the J gene TRBJ2-7; possibly TRBD1 for D (6 bases). Germline values: CDR1 SEHNR, CDR2 FQNEAQ (reference sequence). Trimming pared 3 bases from V and 4 bases from J, leaving 13 bases between. The CDR3 has 14 amino acids.

The V call is TRBV20-1, the J call TRBJ2-5; D gene uncertain. This CDR3 region has 11 residues. Germline CDR1 reads DFQATT; CDR2 reads SNEGSKA (reference sequence). Deletions cut 5 bases from V and 7 bases from J, with 11 bases between. DNA for the CDR3: TGCAGTGCTGAGTTTGGTTGGACCCAGTACTTC. Its protein is CSAEFGWTQYF.

The chain is built from TRBV5-6 and TRBJ2-3, with D perhaps matching TRBD2 (6 bases). Trimming removed 4 bases from V and 7 bases from J, with 19 bases in between. This CDR3 comprises 15 residues. The germline V gene encodes CDR1 SGHDT and CDR2 YYEEEE. The CDR3 DNA sequence: TGTGCCAGCAGCCGATACGGGGGTCCCGGAAATACGCAGTATTTT. Protein product: CASSRYGGPGNTQYF.

The chain is built from TRBV5-5 and TRBJ1-4, with D unclear. The germline V gene has CDR1 SGHKS and CDR2 YYEKEE (reference sequence). The CDR3 covers 16 residues. The V gene lost 0 bases and the J gene lost 2 bases, with 11 bases spanning the gap. CDR3 nucleotides: TGTGCCAGCAGCTTGGCTCAGTTTACGACTAATGAAAAACTGTTTTTT. This gives the protein CASSLAQFTTNEKLFF.

The rearrangement joins TRBV6-5 to TRBJ1-2; no clear D. The V gene lost 2 bases and the J gene lost 0 bases, with 10 bases spanning the gap. The CDR3 has 15 amino acids. The germline V gene has CDR1 MNHEY and CDR2 SVGAGI. The CDR3 reads CASSYGGRPNYGYTF. The CDR3 DNA reads TGTGCCAGCAGTTACGGTGGGAGGCCTAACTATGGCTACACCTTC.

The chain has TRBV4-2 and TRBJ1-3; no definite D call. Germline-derived CDR1 and CDR2 are LGHNA and YNFKEQ. V shed 5 bases and J shed 0 bases, with 14 bases lying between them. The CDR3 loop spans 16 amino acids. In DNA form, the CDR3 reads TGTGCCAGCAGCTCAAACCCGGGAGCCTCTGGAAACACCATATATTTT. Translation: CASSSNPGASGNTIYF.

The J gene is TRBJ1-5, the V gene TRBV7-9; D remains unclear. CDR1 is SEHNR and CDR2 is FQNEAQ in the germline V gene (reference sequence). The CDR3 contains 13 residues. V was pared by 8 bases and J by 0 bases, with 8 bases between. This CDR3 reads CASSRDSNQPQHF. CDR3 in DNA: TGTGCCAGCTCGCGGGATAGCAATCAGCCCCAGCATTTT.

This chain links TRBV12-5 with TRBJ2-7, with 11 bases identical to TRBD1. The CDR3 is 16 amino acids. V was pared by 2 bases and J by 6 bases, with 9 bases of the junction left unmatched. The germline V gene encodes CDR1 LGHNT and CDR2 FRNRAP. CDR3 nucleotides: TGTGCTAGTGGTTTGCCAACGGGGACAGGGGGTCCCGAGCAGTACTTC. Its translation is CASGLPTGTGGPEQYF.

The chain is built from TRBV14 and TRBJ2-1; a possible D gene is TRBD1 (5 bases). Germline loops: CDR1 SGHDN, CDR2 FVKESK. CDR3 length: 16 residues. V lost 8 bases and J lost 7, with 24 bases in between. The CDR3 loop is CASGPAPGSGGNEQFF. DNA for the CDR3: TGTGCCAGCGGACCAGCTCCAGGGTCAGGTGGGAATGAGCAGTTCTTC.

The chain is built from TRBV9 and TRBJ2-1; D unclear. Looked up from germline, CDR1 is SGDLS and CDR2 is YYNGEE. The V and J ends lost 0 bases and 0 bases respectively, with 7 bases between them. CDR3 length equals 15 residues. The CDR3 loop is CASSVAASSYNEQFF. DNA for the CDR3: TGTGCCAGCAGCGTAGCTGCTAGCTCCTACAATGAGCAGTTCTTC.

V usage is TRBV6-5 and J usage is TRBJ1-2; D gene ambiguous. V gave up 8 bases and J gave up 4 bases, with 14 bases separating them. The CDR3 is made up of 13 amino acids. Germline-derived CDR1 and CDR2 are MNHEY and SVGAGI. This CDR3 is CASSCVNCYGYTF. For the CDR3, the DNA is TGTGCCAGCTCGTGCGTGAATTGCTATGGCTACACCTTC.